One and the same sample provided the 27 T cell receptor beta chains below, sequenced in a study of shared clonotypes between healthy human individuals. Produced via immunoSEQ multiplex PCR; TCRdb's table is partial and in-frame only. The data contain some 2.1 million clones, 93% of them singletons. Terminally differentiated effector memory CD45RA+ cells were left out of the naive CD8 fraction, which was CD45RO-negative and positively selected for CCR7. The sample was naive CD8+ T cells from PBMCs. The receptor set was obtained from a man aged 18 to 30 in good health. Some clones in this sample may be carry-over from other donors' samples.

Note on this clone: Other DNA sequences in the same sample also yield this CDR3. The chain carries TRBV5-4 and TRBJ1-1, with D uncertain. In germline, CDR1 is SGHNT, CDR2 YYREEE (reference sequence). The CDR3 has 13 residues. V shed 0 bases and J shed 4 bases, with 7 bases lying between them. The CDR3 sequence: CASSLVEGTEAFF. The CDR3 DNA sequence: TGTGCCAGCAGCTTGGTTGAGGGCACTGAAGCTTTCTTT.

The chain links TRBV27 to TRBJ1-1; D uncertain. The CDR3 is 15 amino acids. Looked up from germline, CDR1 is MNHEY and CDR2 is SMNVEV (reference sequence). V shed 1 base and J shed 1 base, with 10 bases lying between them. Here the CDR3 reads CASSLLGSGNTEAFF. CDR3 in DNA: TGTGCCAGCAGTTTATTGGGATCCGGGAACACTGAAGCTTTCTTT.

This sequence joins TRBV28 and TRBJ2-2, with 9 bases matching TRBD2. Trimming took 5 bases from V and 8 from J; bases not matched to a gene: 15. This CDR3 comprises 17 residues. CDR1 and CDR2 (germline): MDHEN, SYDVKM. CDR3: CASSPRQAGGYVGELFF. CDR3 nucleotide sequence: TGTGCCAGCAGTCCGAGGCAAGCGGGAGGATACGTAGGGGAGCTGTTTTTT.

The rearrangement joins TRBV15 to TRBJ1-1; D remains unclear. V was pared by 1 base and J by 4 bases, with 10 bases between. The CDR3 has 14 amino acids. Germline V lookup: CDR1 LNHNV, CDR2 YYDKDF (reference sequence). The chain's CDR3 is CATSRAWEGTEAFF. CDR3 nucleotide sequence: TGTGCCACCAGCAGAGCCTGGGAGGGCACTGAAGCTTTCTTT.

J is TRBJ2-2 and V is TRBV7-7; 10 positions match TRBD1. This CDR3 is built from 16 residues. V shed 5 bases, J shed 6 bases, and the junction held 9 bases outside the gene matches. CDR1 is SSHAT, CDR2 FNYEAQ, per germline (reference sequence). DNA for the CDR3: TGTGCCAGCAGCATTAAACCGGGACAGGGGTCCGGGGAGCTGTTTTTT. This encodes CASSIKPGQGSGELFF.

The chain uses TRBV4-2 and TRBJ2-7; 9 nucleotides line up with TRBD1. Trimming removed 3 bases from V and 6 bases from J; junction bases left unmatched: 9. This CDR3 has 15 residues. CDR1 LGHNA and CDR2 YNFKEQ come from the germline V gene. The CDR3 DNA follows: TGTGCCAGCAGCCAGTCTACAGGGGGCTTGGGCGAGCAGTACTTC. This codes for CASSQSTGGLGEQYF.

This clone appeared a few times. This rearrangement joins TRBV27 to TRBJ2-7, with 10 positions matching TRBD2. The germline CDR1 and CDR2 sequences are MNHEY and SMNVEV (reference sequence). The CDR3 loop spans 13 amino acids. With 4 bases clipped from V and 5 bases from J, the junction kept 2 bases outside the gene matches. CDR3 amino acids: CASSSSGRDEQYF. The CDR3 DNA reads TGTGCCAGCAGTTCTAGCGGGAGAGACGAGCAGTACTTC.

A note on this clone: The sample contains more than one DNA sequence encoding this CDR3. The CDR3 spells CASSLSAGASYEQYF. In DNA, the CDR3 is TGTGCCAGCAGTTTATCCGCAGGGGCCTCCTACGAGCAGTACTTC. This rearrangement joins TRBV27 to TRBJ2-7; TRBD1 is a possible D gene (6 bases). Germline loops: CDR1 MNHEY, CDR2 SMNVEV (reference sequence). V gave up 0 bases and J gave up 0 bases, with 9 bases separating them. The CDR3 is made up of 15 amino acids.

In nucleotides, the CDR3 is TGTGCCAGCAACCGACGAGCCTCGGTTGAAGCTTTCTTT. Residues: CASNRRASVEAFF. This sequence joins TRBV28 and TRBJ1-1; D uncertain. V was clipped by 7 bases and J by 7 bases, with 16 bases between them. The CDR3 has 13 residues. Germline V gives CDR1 MDHEN, CDR2 SYDVKM.

The chain employs TRBV10-3 and TRBJ2-2; D gene unclear. V lost 7 bases and J 0 bases, leaving 9 bases between the germline ends. Germline CDR1 is ENHRY and CDR2 is SYGVKD. CDR3 size: 14 residues. The CDR3 DNA is TGTGCCATCAACCGTGCCGCGAACACCGGGGAGCTGTTTTTT. It yields the protein CAINRAANTGELFF.

The V call is TRBV19, the J call TRBJ2-5; the match to TRBD2 covers 8 bases. CDR3 length: 15 amino acids. With 1 base clipped from V and 2 bases from J, the junction kept 3 bases outside the gene matches. Germline CDR1 and CDR2: LNHDA and SQIVND (reference sequence). In DNA, the CDR3 is TGTGCCAGTAGTATAGGGACTAGCCCACAAGAGACCCAGTACTTC. Its protein is CASSIGTSPQETQYF. The full variable domain, completed using reference TRBV19 and TRBJ2-5, is DGGITQSPKYLFRKEGQNVTLSCEQNLNHDAMYWYRQDPGQGLRLIYYSQIVNDFQKGDIAEGYSVSREKKESFPLTVTSAQKNPTAFYLCASSIGTSPQETQYFGPGTRLLVL.

V usage is TRBV25-1 and J usage is TRBJ2-3, with D unclear. Looked up from germline, CDR1 is MGHDK and CDR2 is SYGVNS. CDR3 size: 11 residues. Trimming took 10 bases from V and 4 from J, leaving 9 bases between them. CDR3: CATWSADTQYF. The DNA of the CDR3 is TGTGCCACCTGGAGCGCAGATACGCAGTATTTT.

The J gene is TRBJ2-1, the V gene TRBV7-9, with D possibly being TRBD1 (5 bases). CDR1 is SEHNR, CDR2 FQNEAQ, per germline (reference sequence). CDR3 length: 15 residues. Trimming removed 4 bases at V and 4 bases at J, with 14 bases between. The DNA of the CDR3 is TGTGCCAGCAGCTCGGGCTACCGACAGTACAATGAGCAGTTCTTC. Its protein is CASSSGYRQYNEQFF.

The J gene is TRBJ2-7, the V gene TRBV7-9, with 8 bases fitting TRBD1. CDR1 and CDR2 (germline): SEHNR, FQNEAQ (reference sequence). The CDR3 extends over 13 amino acids. With V trimmed by 3 bases and J by 6 bases, 4 bases remained unmatched. This chain's CDR3 is CASSLDRESEQYF. The DNA for the CDR3 is TGTGCCAGCAGCTTGGACAGGGAAAGCGAGCAGTACTTC.

The CDR3 spells CAALQGRGETQYF. The CDR3 DNA sequence: TGTGCCGCACTCCAGGGTCGTGGGGAGACCCAGTACTTC. This chain joins TRBV6-6 and TRBJ2-5, with a tentative D call TRBD1 (5 bases). The CDR3 runs 13 residues. CDR1 and CDR2 (germline): MNHNY, SVGAGI (reference sequence). The ends were cut back, 11 bases at V and 5 bases at J, with 18 bases in the middle.

This sequence joins TRBV5-5 and TRBJ2-7; either TRBD1 or TRBD2 may supply D (5 bases each). This CDR3 is 14 amino acids long. Looked up from germline, CDR1 is SGHKS and CDR2 is YYEKEE (reference sequence). Trimming took 3 bases from V and 2 from J, leaving 12 bases between them. As DNA, the CDR3 is TGTGCCAGCAGCTCGGGACCGAGAGCCTACGAGCAGTACTTC. Encoded protein: CASSSGPRAYEQYF.

The chain employs TRBV2 and TRBJ1-6; no clear D gene. The CDR3 length is 14 residues. Trimming took 7 bases from V and 7 from J, leaving 14 bases between them. CDR1 is SNHLY and CDR2 is FYNNEI in the germline V gene. The CDR3 sequence: CASKPGRRNSPLHF. CDR3 bases: TGTGCCAGCAAACCGGGCCGTAGGAATTCACCCCTCCACTTT.

This chain joins TRBV4-2 and TRBJ2-7; 8 bases map to TRBD1. Germline CDR1 reads LGHNA; CDR2 reads YNFKEQ. The V and J ends lost 4 bases and 2 bases, in that order; junction bases with no gene match: 7. This CDR3 is 15 amino acids long. DNA of the CDR3: TGTGCCAGCAGCCCCCAGACAGGGGCGACCTACGAGCAGTACTTC. Translation: CASSPQTGATYEQYF.

The V and J genes are TRBV7-3 and TRBJ2-3, with 12 positions matching TRBD2. CDR3 size: 16 residues. Trimming at V came to 5 bases and at J to 4 bases, leaving 7 bases not matched to a gene. Germline CDR1 SGHTA, CDR2 FQGTGA. The CDR3 spells CASSLAGGLSSDTQYF. CDR3 DNA: TGTGCCAGCAGCCTAGCGGGAGGGCTTTCTTCAGATACGCAGTATTTT.

V gene TRBV4-1 combines with J gene TRBJ2-7; D is uncertain. The CDR3 runs 15 residues. V was pared by 5 bases and J by 0 bases, with 14 bases between. The germline V gene has CDR1 MGHRA and CDR2 YSYEKL. The CDR3 nucleotides read TGCGCCAGCAGCACCCGAGACGGGTACTCCTACGAGCAGTACTTC. Protein: CASSTRDGYSYEQYF.

The CDR3 here is CASSLTRSHTDTQYF. Here the CDR3 DNA reads TGTGCCAGCAGCTTAACCCGCTCTCACACAGATACGCAGTATTTT. The chain combines TRBV7-3 with TRBJ2-3, with D unclear. Germline CDR1 and CDR2: SGHTA and FQGTGA. The CDR3 spans 15 residues. The V end lost 0 bases, the J end lost 2 bases, and 9 bases lay between the germline ends.

The rearrangement joins TRBV7-3 to TRBJ2-1, with D possibly TRBD2 on 5 matching bases. Germline V gives CDR1 SGHTA, CDR2 FQGTGA. The CDR3 covers 14 residues. The V gene lost 0 bases and the J gene lost 7 bases, with 10 bases spanning the gap. CDR3 sequence: CASSLTGRNNEQFF. The DNA of the CDR3 is TGTGCCAGCAGCTTAACAGGGAGAAATAATGAGCAGTTCTTC.

This clone occurred once. The rearrangement uses TRBV11-2 and TRBJ2-3, with TRBD2 as a possible D gene (6 bases). This CDR3 is 15 amino acids long. V was clipped by 0 bases and J by 1 base, with 8 bases between them. CDR1 SGHAT and CDR2 FQNNGV come from the germline V gene. The CDR3 region has the DNA TGTGCCAGCAGCTTAGACGGGACTGGCACAGATACGCAGTATTTT. This codes for CASSLDGTGTDTQYF.

The V call is TRBV25-1, the J call TRBJ2-3, with D unclear. The length of the CDR3 is 14 residues. V lost 2 bases and J lost 4, with 10 bases in between. Germline lookup yields CDR1 MGHDK and CDR2 SYGVNS. CDR3 nucleotides: TGTGCCAGCAGTGAAAAGTTAGCCCCAGATACGCAGTATTTT. This codes for CASSEKLAPDTQYF. The whole variable domain, filled in from reference TRBV25-1 and TRBJ2-3, reads EADIYQTPRYLVIGTGKKITLECSQTMGHDKMYWYQQDPGMELHLIHYSYGVNSTEKGDLSSESTVSRIRTEHFPLTLESARPSHTSQYLCASSEKLAPDTQYFGPGTRLTVL.

V is TRBV27 and J is TRBJ2-7, with 9 bases fitting TRBD1. The CDR3 has 12 residues. The V and J ends lost 6 bases and 5 bases, in that order; junction bases with no gene match: 2. The V gene's germline CDR1 is MNHEY and CDR2 SMNVEV (reference sequence). CDR3 in amino acids: CASRGQGNEQYF. CDR3 sequence (DNA): TGTGCCAGCAGGGGACAGGGCAACGAGCAGTACTTC.

In its sample, this clone was seen a few times. The chain carries TRBV4-2 and TRBJ1-2; 8 bases are a match to TRBD1. The CDR3 runs 16 residues. J gave up 3 bases and V 2 bases, and 8 bases lay outside the gene matches. Germline loops: CDR1 LGHNA, CDR2 YNFKEQ. CDR3 region: CASSQLTGAAHYGYTF. The CDR3 DNA reads TGTGCCAGCAGCCAACTGACAGGGGCGGCACACTATGGCTACACCTTC.

This chain joins TRBV7-6 and TRBJ2-7; D unclear. The length of the CDR3 is 12 residues. Germline V gene sequence: CDR1 SGHVS, CDR2 FNYEAQ. V lost 2 bases, J lost 2 bases, and 4 bases lay in between. The CDR3 DNA is TGTGCCAGCAGCTTAACCCCCTACGAGCAGTACTTC. Protein: CASSLTPYEQYF.